This T cell receptor beta chain was captured by sequencing in a study of cytomegalovirus exposure and HLA in healthy donors. Whole-study results and caveats: An analysis done earlier found most TCR beta V segments productive about 87% or about 30% of the time. Available immune exposure information covered CMV serostatus only. Analysis was carried out at a later point, and it linked a missense DCLRE1C variant to TCR beta V- and J-gene trimming. Analyzed later, association rates of TCRs varied across HLA loci, with DRB1 most and HLA-C fewest.

Notes on this clone: Its antigen is unknown.

The CDR3 covers 16 residues. V lost 4 bases and J 2 bases, leaving 18 bases between the germline ends. Germline V gene sequence: CDR1 SGHRS, CDR2 YFSETQ. This PCR relied on a set of 60 Vbeta primers and 13 Jbeta primers. Libraries were prepared by immunoSEQ multiplex PCR; TCRdb keeps only in-frame clonotypes and omits some of them. The sample holds about 130,000 clones, 75% to 85% seen once. The genes are TRBV5-1 and TRBJ1-1, with TRBD1 as a possible D gene (5 bases). What was sequenced was PBMCs. The sequence came from a girl aged 2-10 years in good health and CMV-seronegative. The CDR3 spells CASSLGHISRNTEAFF. The CDR3 DNA reads as TGCGCCAGCAGCCTAGGACATATCAGTAGAAACACTGAAGCTTTCTTT.